This TCR beta chain was observed in a study of cytotoxic CD8 clonotypes in ibrutinib-treated CLL. Concerning this clone: Its antigen is undetermined.

Trimming removed 8 bases from V and 5 bases from J, with 16 bases in between. This CDR3 is 15 amino acids long. The germline gives CDR1 MNHEY, CDR2 SMNVEV (reference sequence). Findings and caveats of the study: Baseline clonality, higher than in age-matched healthy donors, tracked circulating CD8+ T-cell counts. At progression, clonality fell back toward baseline after rising at ibrutinib response.

Generated by immunoSEQ multiplex PCR, the TCRdb table keeps only in-frame clones and is missing some. The sample holds some 150,000 clones, approximately 80% seen once. The receptor's source is a human donor with chronic lymphocytic leukemia. The input for sequencing was PBMCs, taken after 12 months of ibrutinib treatment. The rearrangement joins TRBV27 to TRBJ1-6, with D uncertain. CDR3 protein: CASRSSLGNNSPLHF. CDR3 nucleotides: TGTGCCAGCCGATCCTCCCTTGGGAATAATTCACCCCTCCACTTT.